This T cell receptor (beta chain) is from a study of OX40 agonist ivuxolimab in advanced cancers. Overall study context: Administration of intravenous ivuxolimab to patients occurred every 2 weeks at 0.01 to 10 mg/kg. Among those treated, three patients had partial responses, one with hepatocellular carcinoma and two with cutaneous melanoma. Patients with hepatocellular carcinoma, melanoma, renal cell or head and neck cancer made up the dose-escalation patients.

Trimming shortened V by 4 bases and J by 12 bases, and 16 bases separated the two germline ends. CDR3 length: 14 amino acids. CDR1 is LNHDA and CDR2 is SQIVND in the germline V gene (reference sequence). Profiled with immunoSEQ multiplex PCR; TCRdb holds only in-frame clones, not every one. This sample has 60,000 to 75,000 clones, with approximately 84% found just once. The sample consisted of CD4+ or CD8+ T cells sorted from blood, taken in a trial of the OX40 agonist ivuxolimab. This sequence originates from an adult with an advanced solid tumor such as melanoma, head and neck, liver or kidney cancer. The chain combines TRBV19 with TRBJ2-6; D is uncertain. CDR3 sequence (DNA): TGTGCCAGTAGTAAGGTGGTCCTGCCTATCGTCCTGACTTTC. Its protein is CASSKVVLPIVLTF.